This T cell receptor (beta chain) is from a study of early T cells in non-severe SARS-CoV-2 infection. General observations from the study: Matching with VDJdb favored anti-spike CD8 responses (missing private and CD4 specificities).

Unique molecular identifiers were affixed to single, distinct cDNA molecules. TCRdb recomputed calls from the 5' RACE reads with MiXCR, one row per CDR3 protein. The sample has more than 95,000 distinct CDR3 sequences; approximately 11% are singletons. In regard to this clonotype: No antigen is known for it.

Germline CDR1 is DFQATT and CDR2 is SNEGSKA (reference sequence). The trim removed 5 bases at V and 7 bases at J, leaving 15 bases unmatched. The CDR3 runs 16 residues. The TCR sequence derives from an adult who was a healthcare worker with PCR-confirmed SARS-CoV-2 infection or an uninfected control (not recorded which). This specimen consisted of whole blood, obtained at baseline. The V call is TRBV20-1, the J call TRBJ2-2; TRBD1 aligns across 8 bases. The CDR3 region is CSAARSAGGADGELFF. The CDR3 nucleotides are TGCAGTGCTGCGCGATCTGCAGGGGGCGCCGACGGGGAGCTGTTTTTT.